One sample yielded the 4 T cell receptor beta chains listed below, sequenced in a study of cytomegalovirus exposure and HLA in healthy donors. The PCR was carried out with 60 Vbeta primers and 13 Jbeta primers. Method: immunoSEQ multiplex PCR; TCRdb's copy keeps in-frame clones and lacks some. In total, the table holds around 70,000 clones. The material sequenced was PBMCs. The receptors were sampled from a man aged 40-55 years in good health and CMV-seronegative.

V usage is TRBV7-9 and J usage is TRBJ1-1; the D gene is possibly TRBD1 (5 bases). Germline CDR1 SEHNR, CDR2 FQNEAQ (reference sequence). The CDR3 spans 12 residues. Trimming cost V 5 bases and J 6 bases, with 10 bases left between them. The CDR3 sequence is CASSQRGPEAFF. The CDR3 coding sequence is TGTGCCAGCAGCCAAAGGGGCCCTGAAGCTTTCTTT.

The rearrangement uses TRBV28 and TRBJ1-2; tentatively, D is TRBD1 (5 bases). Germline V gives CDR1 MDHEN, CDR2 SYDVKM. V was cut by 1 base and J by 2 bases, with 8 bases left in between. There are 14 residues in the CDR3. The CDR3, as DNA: TGTGCCAGCAGTTTATCAGGGTTAAACTATGGCTACACCTTC. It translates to CASSLSGLNYGYTF.

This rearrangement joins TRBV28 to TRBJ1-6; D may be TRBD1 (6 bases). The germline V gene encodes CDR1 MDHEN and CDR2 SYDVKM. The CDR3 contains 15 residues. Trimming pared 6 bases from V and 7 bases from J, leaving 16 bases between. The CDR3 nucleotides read TGTGCCAGCAGAACGCGGGGGCAGGGCAATTCACCCCTCCACTTT. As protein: CASRTRGQGNSPLHF. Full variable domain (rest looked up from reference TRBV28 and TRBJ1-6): DVKVTQSSRYLVKRTGEKVFLECVQDMDHENMFWYRQDPGLGLRLIYFSYDVKMKEKGDIPEGYSVSREKKERFSLILESASTNQTSMYLCASRTRGQGNSPLHFGNGTRLTVT.

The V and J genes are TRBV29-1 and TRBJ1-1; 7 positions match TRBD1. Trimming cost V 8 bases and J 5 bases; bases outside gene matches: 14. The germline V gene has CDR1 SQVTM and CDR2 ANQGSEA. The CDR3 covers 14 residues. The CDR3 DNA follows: TGCAGCCTCTTAATTCAGGGGGATCGGACTGAAGCTTTCTTT. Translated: CSLLIQGDRTEAFF.